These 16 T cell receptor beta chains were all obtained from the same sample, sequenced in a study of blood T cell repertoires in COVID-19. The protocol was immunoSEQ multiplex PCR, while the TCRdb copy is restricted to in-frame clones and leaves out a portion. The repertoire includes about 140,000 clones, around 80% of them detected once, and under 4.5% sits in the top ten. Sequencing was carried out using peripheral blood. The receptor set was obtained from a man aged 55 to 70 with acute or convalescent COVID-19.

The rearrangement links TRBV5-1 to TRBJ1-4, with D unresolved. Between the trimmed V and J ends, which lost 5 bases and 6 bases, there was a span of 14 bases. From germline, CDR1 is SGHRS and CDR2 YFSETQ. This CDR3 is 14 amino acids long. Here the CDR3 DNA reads TGCGCCAGCAGGCCCGGGATTGGAGATGAAAAACTGTTTTTT. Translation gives CASRPGIGDEKLFF.

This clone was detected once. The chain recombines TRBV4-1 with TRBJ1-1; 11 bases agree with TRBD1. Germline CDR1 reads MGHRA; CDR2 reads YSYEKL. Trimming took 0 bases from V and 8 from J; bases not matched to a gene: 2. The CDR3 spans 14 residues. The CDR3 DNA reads TGCGCCAGCAGCCAAGAGGGGACAGGGGGAGAAGCTTTCTTT. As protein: CASSQEGTGGEAFF.

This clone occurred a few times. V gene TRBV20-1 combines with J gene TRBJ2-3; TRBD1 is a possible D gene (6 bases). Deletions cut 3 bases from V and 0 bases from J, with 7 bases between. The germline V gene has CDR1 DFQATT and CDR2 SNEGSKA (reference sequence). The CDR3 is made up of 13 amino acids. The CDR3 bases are TGCAGTGCTAGTCAGGGGAGCACAGATACGCAGTATTTT. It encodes CSASQGSTDTQYF.

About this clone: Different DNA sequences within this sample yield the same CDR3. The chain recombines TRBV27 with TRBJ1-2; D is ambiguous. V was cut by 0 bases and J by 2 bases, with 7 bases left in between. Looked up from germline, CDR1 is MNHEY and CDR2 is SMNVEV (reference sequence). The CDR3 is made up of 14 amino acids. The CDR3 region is CASSLSGQNYGYTF. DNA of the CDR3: TGTGCCAGCAGTTTATCTGGCCAGAACTATGGCTACACCTTC.

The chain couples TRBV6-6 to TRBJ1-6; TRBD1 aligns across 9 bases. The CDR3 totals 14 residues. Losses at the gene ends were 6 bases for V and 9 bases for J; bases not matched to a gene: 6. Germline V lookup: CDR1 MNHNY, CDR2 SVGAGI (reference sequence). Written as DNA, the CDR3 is TGTGCCAGCAGCCCGGGACAGGGCGGTTCACCCCTCCACTTT. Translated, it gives CASSPGQGGSPLHF.

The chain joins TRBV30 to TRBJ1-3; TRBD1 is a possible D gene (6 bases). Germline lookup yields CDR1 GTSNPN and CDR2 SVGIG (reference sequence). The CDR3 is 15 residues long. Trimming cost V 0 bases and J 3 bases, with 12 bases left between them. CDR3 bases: TGTGCCTGGAGTGTAGGGGGGGGAGGTGGAAACACCATATATTTT. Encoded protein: CAWSVGGGGGNTIYF.

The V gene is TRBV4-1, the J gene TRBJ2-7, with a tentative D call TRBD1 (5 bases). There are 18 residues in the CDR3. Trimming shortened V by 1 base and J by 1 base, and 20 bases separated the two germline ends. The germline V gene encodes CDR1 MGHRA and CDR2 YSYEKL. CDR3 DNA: TGCGCCAGCAGCCAAGGCGGCGCAGGGTCCATATTATCCTACGAGCAGTACTTC. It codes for CASSQGGAGSILSYEQYF.

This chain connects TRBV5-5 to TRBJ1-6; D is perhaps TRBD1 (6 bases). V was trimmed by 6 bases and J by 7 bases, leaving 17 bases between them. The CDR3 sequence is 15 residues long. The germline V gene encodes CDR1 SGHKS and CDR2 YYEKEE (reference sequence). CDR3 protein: CASTLHGQTNSPLHF. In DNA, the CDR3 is TGTGCCAGCACCCTACATGGACAGACAAATTCACCCCTCCACTTT.

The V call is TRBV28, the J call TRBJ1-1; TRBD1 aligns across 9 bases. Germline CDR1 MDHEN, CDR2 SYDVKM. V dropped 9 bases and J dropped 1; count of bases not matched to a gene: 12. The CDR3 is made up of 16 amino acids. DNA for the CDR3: TGTGCCAGTAAAGGGACAGGGAATTATTGGAACACTGAAGCTTTCTTT. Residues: CASKGTGNYWNTEAFF.

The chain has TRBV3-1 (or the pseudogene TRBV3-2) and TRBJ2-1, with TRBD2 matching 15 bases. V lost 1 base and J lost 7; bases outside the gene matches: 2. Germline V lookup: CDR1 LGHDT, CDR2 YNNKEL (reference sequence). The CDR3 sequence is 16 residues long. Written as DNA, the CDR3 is TGTGCCAGCAGCCAAGGCGGACTAGCGGGAGGGAATGAGCAGTTCTTC. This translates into CASSQGGLAGGNEQFF.

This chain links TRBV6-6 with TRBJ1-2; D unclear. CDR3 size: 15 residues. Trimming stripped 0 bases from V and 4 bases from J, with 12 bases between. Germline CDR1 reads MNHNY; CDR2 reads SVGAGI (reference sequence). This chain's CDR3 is CASSYSESTFYGYTF. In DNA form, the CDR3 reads TGTGCCAGCAGTTACTCTGAGAGCACCTTCTATGGCTACACCTTC.

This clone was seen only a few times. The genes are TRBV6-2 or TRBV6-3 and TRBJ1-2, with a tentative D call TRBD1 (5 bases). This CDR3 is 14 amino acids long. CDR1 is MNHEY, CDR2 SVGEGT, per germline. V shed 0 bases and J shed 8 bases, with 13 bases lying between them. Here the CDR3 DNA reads TGTGCCAGCAGTTACTCTGACAGCGCGGACGGCTACACCTTC. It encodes CASSYSDSADGYTF.

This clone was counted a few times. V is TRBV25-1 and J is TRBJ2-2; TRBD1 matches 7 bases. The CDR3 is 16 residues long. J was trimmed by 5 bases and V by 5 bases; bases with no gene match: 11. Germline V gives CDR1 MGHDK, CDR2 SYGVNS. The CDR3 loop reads CASSSAGDSLTGELFF. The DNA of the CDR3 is TGTGCCAGCAGTTCAGCAGGGGACAGCTTAACCGGGGAGCTGTTTTTT. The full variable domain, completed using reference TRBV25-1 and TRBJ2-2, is EADIYQTPRYLVIGTGKKITLECSQTMGHDKMYWYQQDPGMELHLIHYSYGVNSTEKGDLSSESTVSRIRTEHFPLTLESARPSHTSQYLCASSSAGDSLTGELFFGEGSRLTVL.

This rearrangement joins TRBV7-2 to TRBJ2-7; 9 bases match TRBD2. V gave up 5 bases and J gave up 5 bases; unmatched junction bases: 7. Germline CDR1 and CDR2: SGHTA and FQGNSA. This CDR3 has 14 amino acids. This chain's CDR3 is CASSAPGLANEQYF. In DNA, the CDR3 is TGTGCCAGCAGCGCCCCGGGACTAGCAAACGAGCAGTACTTC. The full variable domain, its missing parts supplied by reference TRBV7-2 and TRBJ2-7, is GAGVSQSPSNKVTEKGKDVELRCDPISGHTALYWYRQSLGQGLEFLIYFQGNSAPDKSGLPSDRFSAERTGGSVSTLTIQRTQQEDSAVYLCASSAPGLANEQYFGPGTRLTVT.

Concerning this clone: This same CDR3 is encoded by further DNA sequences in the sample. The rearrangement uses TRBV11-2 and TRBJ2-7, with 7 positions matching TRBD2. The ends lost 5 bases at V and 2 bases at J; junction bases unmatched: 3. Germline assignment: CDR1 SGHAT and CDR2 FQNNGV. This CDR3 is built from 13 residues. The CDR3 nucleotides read TGTGCCAGCAGCCGAGGACTAGCCTACGAGCAGTACTTC. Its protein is CASSRGLAYEQYF.

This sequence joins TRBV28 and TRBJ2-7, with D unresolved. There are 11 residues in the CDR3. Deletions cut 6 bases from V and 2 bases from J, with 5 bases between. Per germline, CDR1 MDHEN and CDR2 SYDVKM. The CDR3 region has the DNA TGTGCCAGCAGCCGTACCTACGAGCAGTACTTC. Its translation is CASSRTYEQYF.